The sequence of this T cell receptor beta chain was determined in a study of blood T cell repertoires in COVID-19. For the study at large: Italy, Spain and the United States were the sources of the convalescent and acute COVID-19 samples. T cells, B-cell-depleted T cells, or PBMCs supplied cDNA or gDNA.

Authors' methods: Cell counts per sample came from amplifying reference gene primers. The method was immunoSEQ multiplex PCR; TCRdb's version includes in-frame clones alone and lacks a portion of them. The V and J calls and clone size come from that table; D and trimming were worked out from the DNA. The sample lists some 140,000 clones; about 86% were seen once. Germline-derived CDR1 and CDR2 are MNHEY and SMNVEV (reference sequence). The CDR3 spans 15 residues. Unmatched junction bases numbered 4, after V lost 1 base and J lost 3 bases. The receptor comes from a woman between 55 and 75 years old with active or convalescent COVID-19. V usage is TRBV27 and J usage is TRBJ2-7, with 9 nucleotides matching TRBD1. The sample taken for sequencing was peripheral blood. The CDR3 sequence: CASSLYVTGGYEQYF. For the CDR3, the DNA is TGTGCCAGCAGTTTATACGTGACAGGGGGCTACGAGCAGTACTTC.